Following are 20 T cell receptor beta chains from one sample sequenced in a study of cytomegalovirus exposure and HLA in healthy donors. The method was immunoSEQ multiplex PCR; TCRdb's version includes in-frame clones alone and lacks a portion of them. This table has fewer than 150,000 clones, 80% to 90% appearing once. Sample: PBMCs. All receptors derive from a woman younger than 35 in good health and CMV-seropositive.

The rearrangement uses TRBV27 and TRBJ2-7; 9 positions agree with TRBD2. V was clipped by 2 bases and J by 2 bases; unmatched bases: 4. The CDR3 totals 15 residues. From germline, CDR1 is MNHEY and CDR2 SMNVEV (reference sequence). The DNA of the CDR3 is TGTGCCAGCAGTTTACTCCCTAGCGGGACCTACGAGCAGTACTTC. Its protein product is CASSLLPSGTYEQYF.

The chain carries TRBV28 and TRBJ2-7, with D maybe TRBD1 (6 bases). The CDR3 runs to 15 residues. CDR1 and CDR2 (germline): MDHEN, SYDVKM. V lost 5 bases and J 3 bases, leaving 17 bases between the germline ends. The CDR3 region is CASSPPRDISYEQYF. For the CDR3, the DNA is TGTGCCAGCAGTCCTCCCCGGGACATAAGCTACGAGCAGTACTTC.

The chain links TRBV7-2 to TRBJ2-1, with 10 bases matching TRBD2. The J segment lost 3 bases and the V segment lost 4 bases, leaving 6 bases of the junction unmatched. Germline CDR1 and CDR2: SGHTA and FQGNSA. CDR3 length: 16 residues. CDR3 coding DNA: TGTGCCAGCAGCTCTTTAGCGGGGGGCTTCTACAATGAGCAGTTCTTC. This codes for CASSSLAGGFYNEQFF.

The CDR3 DNA is TGTGCCAGCAGCATAAGACAGGGGTTGGTCACTGAAGCTTTCTTT. Its translation is CASSIRQGLVTEAFF. The rearrangement uses TRBV13 and TRBJ1-1; the match to TRBD1 covers 8 bases. V lost 5 bases to trimming and J lost 4 bases; unmatched junction nucleotides: 9. CDR1 and CDR2 from the germline V gene are PRHDT and FYEKMQ (reference sequence). The CDR3 length is 15 residues.

The chain combines TRBV9 with TRBJ2-1, with D possibly matching TRBD1 (5 bases). The ends were cut back, 0 bases at V and 6 bases at J, with 7 bases in the middle. The CDR3 sequence is 13 residues long. Germline loops: CDR1 SGDLS, CDR2 YYNGEE. Here the CDR3 DNA reads TGTGCCAGCAGCGTAGGGGGCCGCAATGAGCAGTTCTTC. It yields the protein CASSVGGRNEQFF.

This clone was seen only a few times. The V and J genes are TRBV7-9 and TRBJ1-5, with D unresolved. The CDR3 consists of 13 residues. Trimming pared 3 bases from V and 0 bases from J, leaving 3 bases between. The V gene's germline CDR1 is SEHNR and CDR2 FQNEAQ (reference sequence). DNA of the CDR3: TGTGCCAGCAGCTTCAATAGCAATCAGCCCCAGCATTTT. It specifies CASSFNSNQPQHF.

The chain has TRBV4-2 and TRBJ2-3; D may be TRBD2 (5 bases). The CDR3 runs to 16 residues. Trimming shortened V by 1 base and J by 1 base, and 12 bases separated the two germline ends. Germline lookup yields CDR1 LGHNA and CDR2 YNFKEQ. CDR3 DNA sequence: TGTGCCAGCAGCCAAGGTCGCGGAGGAGGCACAGATACGCAGTATTTT. Translating gives CASSQGRGGGTDTQYF.

This chain links TRBV19 with TRBJ1-1; D is ambiguous. Germline assignment: CDR1 LNHDA and CDR2 SQIVND (reference sequence). This CDR3 spans 14 amino acids. Deletions cut 5 bases from V and 2 bases from J, with 12 bases between. The CDR3 is CASSRTVENTEAFF. CDR3 coding DNA: TGTGCCAGTAGTCGAACAGTTGAAAACACTGAAGCTTTCTTT. Drawing the rest from reference TRBV19 and TRBJ1-1, the complete variable domain is DGGITQSPKYLFRKEGQNVTLSCEQNLNHDAMYWYRQDPGQGLRLIYYSQIVNDFQKGDIAEGYSVSREKKESFPLTVTSAQKNPTAFYLCASSRTVENTEAFFGQGTRLTVV.

CDR3 DNA: TGTGCCAGCAGCTCGACATGGGGAGTCCCTTCTACCGGCAATGAGCAGTTCTTC. This codes for CASSSTWGVPSTGNEQFF. V and J are TRBV11-3 and TRBJ2-1; the D gene is possibly TRBD2 (5 bases). The germline CDR1 and CDR2 sequences are SGHNT and YENEEA. Trimming removed 4 bases from V and 6 bases from J, with 25 bases in between. The CDR3 has 18 residues.

V usage is TRBV28 and J usage is TRBJ2-7; TRBD1 matches 7 bases. CDR3 length: 15 residues. Germline assignment: CDR1 MDHEN and CDR2 SYDVKM. With 6 bases clipped from V and 5 bases from J, the junction kept 13 bases outside the gene matches. The DNA for the CDR3 is TGTGCCAGCAGGAAGCACCGGGACAGCAACGACGAGCAGTACTTC. This translates into CASRKHRDSNDEQYF.

The rearrangement uses TRBV6-5 and TRBJ1-3; D gene ambiguous. The CDR3 sequence is 13 residues long. The germline CDR1 and CDR2 sequences are MNHEY and SVGAGI. Trimming cost V 7 bases and J 4 bases, with 11 bases left between them. The CDR3 here is CASTPGQGNTIYF. Here the CDR3 DNA reads TGTGCCAGCACCCCAGGCCAGGGAAACACCATATATTTT.

The genes are TRBV27 and TRBJ1-1; 11 bases are shared with TRBD1. V was clipped by 6 bases and J by 6 bases; unmatched bases: 6. Germline V gene sequence: CDR1 MNHEY, CDR2 SMNVEV (reference sequence). This CDR3 region has 14 residues. The CDR3 protein is CASRVDRGRPEAFF. Here the CDR3 DNA reads TGTGCCAGCAGGGTGGACAGGGGGCGGCCTGAAGCTTTCTTT.

The chain joins TRBV28 to TRBJ1-1, with D possibly matching TRBD1 (5 bases). The V end was cut by 3 bases, the J end by 0 bases, with 11 bases between. The CDR3 covers 15 residues. Germline V lookup: CDR1 MDHEN, CDR2 SYDVKM. The DNA of the CDR3 is TGTGCCAGCAGTTTTCGACAGATCTTGAACACTGAAGCTTTCTTT. It encodes CASSFRQILNTEAFF. The full variable domain, its missing parts supplied by reference TRBV28 and TRBJ1-1, is DVKVTQSSRYLVKRTGEKVFLECVQDMDHENMFWYRQDPGLGLRLIYFSYDVKMKEKGDIPEGYSVSREKKERFSLILESASTNQTSMYLCASSFRQILNTEAFFGQGTRLTVV.

This clone was found a few times. The V gene is TRBV4-2, the J gene TRBJ1-2; no clear D. Trimming stripped 0 bases from V and 6 bases from J, with 8 bases between. The CDR3 is 13 residues long. CDR1 and CDR2 from the germline V gene are LGHNA and YNFKEQ. The CDR3 bases are TGTGCCAGCAGCCAAGATGGCTTCAATGGCTACACCTTC. This codes for CASSQDGFNGYTF.

This clone appeared once. The V call is TRBV7-2, the J call TRBJ1-4; D is unclear. CDR1 is SGHTA, CDR2 FQGNSA, per germline. The CDR3 sequence is 16 residues long. The V end was cut by 1 base, the J end by 0 bases, with 9 bases between. CDR3 coding DNA: TGTGCCAGCAGCTTAGGGAGTATCGCAACTAATGAAAAACTGTTTTTT. Its protein is CASSLGSIATNEKLFF.

The gene calls are TRBV6-1 and TRBJ1-3; D unclear. V was pared by 4 bases and J by 0 bases, with 13 bases between. CDR3 size: 16 residues. Looked up from germline, CDR1 is MNHNS and CDR2 is SASEGT. CDR3: CASSGEISSSGNTIYF. The CDR3 DNA reads TGTGCCAGCAGTGGGGAGATCTCGAGCTCTGGAAACACCATATATTTT.

This clone turned up a few times. The rearrangement uses TRBV6-6 and TRBJ1-6; D possibly corresponds to TRBD1 (6 bases). Germline CDR1 reads MNHNY; CDR2 reads SVGAGI (reference sequence). CDR3 size: 14 residues. V gave up 2 bases and J gave up 7 bases, with 9 bases separating them. DNA for the CDR3: TGTGCCAGCAGTTACGGGGGACAAAATTCACCCCTCCACTTT. Residues: CASSYGGQNSPLHF.

This chain links TRBV27 with TRBJ2-1; no definite D call. Deletions cut 5 bases from V and 4 bases from J, with 15 bases between. The CDR3 length is 15 residues. Germline CDR1 MNHEY, CDR2 SMNVEV (reference sequence). CDR3 loop: CASSIPASGYNEQFF. In nucleotides, the CDR3 is TGTGCCAGCAGTATCCCCGCTAGTGGGTACAATGAGCAGTTCTTC.

The chain carries TRBV25-1 and TRBJ2-5; D not resolved. The germline V gene encodes CDR1 MGHDK and CDR2 SYGVNS. CDR3 length equals 15 residues. The V end lost 1 base, the J end lost 2 bases, and 11 bases lay between the germline ends. The CDR3 nucleotides are TGTGCCAGCAGTGAATCTTATAGAAAACAAGAGACCCAGTACTTC. It yields the protein CASSESYRKQETQYF. Together with reference TRBV25-1 and TRBJ2-5, the CDR3 gives the full variable domain: EADIYQTPRYLVIGTGKKITLECSQTMGHDKMYWYQQDPGMELHLIHYSYGVNSTEKGDLSSESTVSRIRTEHFPLTLESARPSHTSQYLCASSESYRKQETQYFGPGTRLLVL.

This clone was found a few times. V usage is TRBV4-1 and J usage is TRBJ1-1, with D uncertain. With 6 bases removed from V and 5 bases from J, the gap between germline ends came to 7 bases. Per the germline V gene, CDR1 is MGHRA and CDR2 is YSYEKL. This CDR3 comprises 11 residues. CDR3 nucleotides: TGCGCCAGCAGGGAGGATACTGAAGCTTTCTTT. It translates to CASREDTEAFF.